This T cell receptor beta chain stems from a study of control samples from healthy donors and cancer patients. This clone was observed a handful of times. Assay used: immunoSEQ multiplex PCR; TCRdb lists only in-frame clones, some missing. The sample consists of around 76,000 clones, around 90% of them appearing once. The receptor was isolated from a woman in her forties or fifties with colorectal cancer. The sequencing input was PBMCs.

CDR3 residues: CASSDVSGLMNSPLHF. The CDR3 DNA is TGCGCCAGCAGCGACGTTTCGGGACTCATGAATTCACCCCTCCACTTT. J is TRBJ1-6 and V is TRBV5-1, with D maybe TRBD1 (5 bases). The germline V gene has CDR1 SGHRS and CDR2 YFSETQ. Trimming removed 4 bases from V and 7 bases from J, with 18 bases in between. This CDR3 has 16 amino acids.